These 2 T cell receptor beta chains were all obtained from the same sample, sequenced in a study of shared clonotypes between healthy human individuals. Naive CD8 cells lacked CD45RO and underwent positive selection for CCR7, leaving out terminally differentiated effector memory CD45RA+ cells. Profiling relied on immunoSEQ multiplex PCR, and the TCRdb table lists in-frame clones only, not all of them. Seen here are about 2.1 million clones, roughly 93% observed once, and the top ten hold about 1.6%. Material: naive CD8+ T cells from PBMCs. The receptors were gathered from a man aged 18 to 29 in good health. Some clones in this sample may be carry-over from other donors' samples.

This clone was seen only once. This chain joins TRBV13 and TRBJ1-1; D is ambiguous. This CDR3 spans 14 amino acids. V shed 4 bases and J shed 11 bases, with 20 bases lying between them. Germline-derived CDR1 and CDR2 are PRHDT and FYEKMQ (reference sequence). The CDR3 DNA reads TGTGCCAGCAGCTGGATGACCGGTAGAGGCGGGGCTTTCTTT. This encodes CASSWMTGRGGAFF.

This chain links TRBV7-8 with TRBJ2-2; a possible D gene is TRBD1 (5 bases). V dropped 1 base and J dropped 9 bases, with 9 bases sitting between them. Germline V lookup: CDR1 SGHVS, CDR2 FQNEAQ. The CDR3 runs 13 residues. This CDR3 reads CASSLDRGWELFF. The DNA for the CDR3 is TGTGCCAGCAGCTTAGATAGGGGTTGGGAGCTGTTTTTT.